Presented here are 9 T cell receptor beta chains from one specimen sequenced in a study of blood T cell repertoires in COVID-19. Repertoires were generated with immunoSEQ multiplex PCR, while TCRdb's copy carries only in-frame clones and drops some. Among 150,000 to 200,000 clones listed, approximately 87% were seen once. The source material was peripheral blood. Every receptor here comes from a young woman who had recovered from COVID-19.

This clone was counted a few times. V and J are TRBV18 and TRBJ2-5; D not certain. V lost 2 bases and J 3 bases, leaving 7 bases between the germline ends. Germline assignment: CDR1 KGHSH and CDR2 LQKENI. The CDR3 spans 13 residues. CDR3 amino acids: CASSPNPKETQYF. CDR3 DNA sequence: TGTGCCAGCTCACCAAATCCTAAAGAGACCCAGTACTTC.

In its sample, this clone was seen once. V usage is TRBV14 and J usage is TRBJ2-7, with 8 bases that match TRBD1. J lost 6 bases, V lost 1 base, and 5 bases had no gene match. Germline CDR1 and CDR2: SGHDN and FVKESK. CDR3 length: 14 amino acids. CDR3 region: CASSQAGQGGEQYF. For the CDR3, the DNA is TGTGCCAGCAGCCAAGCCGGACAGGGCGGCGAGCAGTACTTC. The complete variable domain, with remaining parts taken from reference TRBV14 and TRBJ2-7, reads EAGVTQFPSHSVIEKGQTVTLRCDPISGHDNLYWYRRVMGKEIKFLLHFVKESKQDESGMPNNRFLAERTGGTYSTLKVQPAELEDSGVYFCASSQAGQGGEQYFGPGTRLTVT.

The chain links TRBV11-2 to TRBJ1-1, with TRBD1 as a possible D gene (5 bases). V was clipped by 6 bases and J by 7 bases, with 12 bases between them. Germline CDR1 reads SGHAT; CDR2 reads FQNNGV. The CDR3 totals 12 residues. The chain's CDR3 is CASSPTAREAFF. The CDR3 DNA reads TGTGCCAGCAGTCCGACAGCCCGTGAAGCTTTCTTT.

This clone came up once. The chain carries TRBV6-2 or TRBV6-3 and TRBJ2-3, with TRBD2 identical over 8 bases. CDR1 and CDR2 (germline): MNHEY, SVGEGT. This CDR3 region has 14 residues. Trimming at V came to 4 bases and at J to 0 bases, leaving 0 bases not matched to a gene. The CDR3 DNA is TGTGCCAGCAGTTCTAGCGGGAGCACAGATACGCAGTATTTT. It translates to CASSSSGSTDTQYF.

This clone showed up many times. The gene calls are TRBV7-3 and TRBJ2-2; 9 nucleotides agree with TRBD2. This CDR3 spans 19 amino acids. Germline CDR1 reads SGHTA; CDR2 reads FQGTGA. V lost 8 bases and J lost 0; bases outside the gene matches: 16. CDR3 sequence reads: CASGGPGLAYRTNTGELFF. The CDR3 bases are TGTGCCAGCGGGGGGCCGGGACTAGCCTACCGAACGAACACCGGGGAGCTGTTTTTT.

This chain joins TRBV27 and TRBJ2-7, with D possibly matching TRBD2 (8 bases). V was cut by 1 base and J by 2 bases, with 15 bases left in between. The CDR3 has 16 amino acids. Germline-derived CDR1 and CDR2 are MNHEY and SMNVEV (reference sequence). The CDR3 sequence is CASSLLAGQGAYEQYF. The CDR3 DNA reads TGTGCCAGCAGTTTATTAGCGGGGCAGGGGGCCTACGAGCAGTACTTC.

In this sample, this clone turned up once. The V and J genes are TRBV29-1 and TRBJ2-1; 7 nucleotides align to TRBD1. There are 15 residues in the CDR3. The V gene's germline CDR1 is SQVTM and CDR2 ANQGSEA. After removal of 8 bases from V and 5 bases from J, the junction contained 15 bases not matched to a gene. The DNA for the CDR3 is TGCAGCATTCGCCCACCTCGGGACAGAGACAATGAGCAGTTCTTC. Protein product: CSIRPPRDRDNEQFF.

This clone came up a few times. CDR3 nucleotide sequence: TGCGCCAGCAGCCAAGATCAAAACACCGGGGAGCTGTTTTTT. This encodes CASSQDQNTGELFF. The gene calls are TRBV4-3 and TRBJ2-2; D gene ambiguous. The V end was cut by 0 bases, the J end by 2 bases, with 4 bases between. The CDR3 is 14 residues long. From germline, CDR1 is LGHNA and CDR2 YSLEER.

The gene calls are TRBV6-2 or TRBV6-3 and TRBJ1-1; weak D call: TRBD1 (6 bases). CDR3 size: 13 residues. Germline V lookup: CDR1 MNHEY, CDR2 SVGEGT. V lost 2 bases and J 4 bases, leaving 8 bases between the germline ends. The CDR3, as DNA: TGTGCCAGCAGTTACAACAGGGCCACTGAAGCTTTCTTT. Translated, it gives CASSYNRATEAFF.